Listed here are 16 T cell receptor beta chains from one sample, sequenced in a study of blood T cell repertoires in COVID-19. The protocol was immunoSEQ multiplex PCR, while the TCRdb copy is restricted to in-frame clones and leaves out a portion. This sample has about 97,000 clones, with roughly 80% found just once. Material: peripheral blood. The origin of the receptors is a human donor in a cohort sampled during active COVID-19.

CDR3 residues: CASSRGSGANVLTF. The DNA for the CDR3 is TGTGCCAGCAGTCGGGGCTCTGGGGCCAACGTCCTGACTTTC. The chain employs TRBV27 and TRBJ2-6; tentatively, D is TRBD2 (5 bases). The germline V gene encodes CDR1 MNHEY and CDR2 SMNVEV (reference sequence). The CDR3 has 14 amino acids. Trimming took 5 bases from V and 0 from J, leaving 5 bases between them.

The chain couples TRBV9 to TRBJ2-7, with 13 bases lining up with TRBD2. Germline assignment: CDR1 SGDLS and CDR2 YYNGEE. The CDR3 is made up of 17 amino acids. Germline trimming cut 0 bases from V and 2 bases from J; bases unmatched to any gene: 5. CDR3: CASSVAATSGGPYEQYF. The CDR3 nucleotides are TGTGCCAGCAGCGTAGCTGCGACTAGCGGGGGGCCCTACGAGCAGTACTTC.

V is TRBV4-1 and J is TRBJ2-1; possibly TRBD2 for D (6 bases). The CDR3 sequence is 17 residues long. Trimming left V 7 bases short and J 0 bases short, with 19 bases between. The germline V gene encodes CDR1 MGHRA and CDR2 YSYEKL. CDR3 amino acids: CASIPGVAGISYNEQFF. CDR3 sequence (DNA): TGCGCCAGCATCCCCGGGGTGGCGGGGATCTCCTACAATGAGCAGTTCTTC.

The rearrangement joins TRBV7-2 to TRBJ2-4, with D hard to call. Trimming stripped 5 bases from V and 1 base from J, with 9 bases between. CDR3 length equals 14 residues. Germline V CDR1 and CDR2: SGHTA, FQGNSA. The CDR3 DNA follows: TGTGCCAGCAGCCCAGGTCTGGCCAAAAACATTCAGTACTTC. This codes for CASSPGLAKNIQYF.

The chain is built from TRBV3-1 (or the pseudogene TRBV3-2) and TRBJ2-6, with D possibly being TRBD1 (5 bases). Germline V gene sequence: CDR1 LGHDT, CDR2 YNNKEL (reference sequence). The CDR3 length is 15 residues. The V end lost 7 bases, the J end lost 0 bases, and 10 bases lay between the germline ends. CDR3 amino acids: CASKWGHSGANVLTF. The CDR3 DNA reads TGTGCCAGCAAATGGGGCCACTCTGGGGCCAACGTCCTGACTTTC.

The chain's CDR3 is CASSPDRGVNEQFF. CDR3 DNA sequence: TGTGCCAGCAGCCCCGACAGGGGTGTCAATGAGCAGTTCTTC. The chain carries TRBV2 and TRBJ2-1; TRBD1 agrees at 8 bases. The CDR3 extends over 14 amino acids. Germline CDR1 SNHLY, CDR2 FYNNEI. Trimming at V came to 6 bases and at J to 6 bases, leaving 7 bases not matched to a gene.

The chain is built from TRBV19 and TRBJ2-3, with 7 bases matching TRBD2. J was trimmed by 3 bases and V by 3 bases; bases with no gene match: 3. This CDR3 comprises 14 residues. CDR1 and CDR2 (germline): LNHDA, SQIVND (reference sequence). Written as DNA, the CDR3 is TGTGCCAGTAGTATCTCCGGGGGGACAGATACGCAGTATTTT. It specifies CASSISGGTDTQYF.

V gene TRBV28 combines with J gene TRBJ2-7, with 10 bases matching TRBD1. V dropped 1 base and J dropped 7; count of bases not matched to a gene: 13. The CDR3 sequence is 17 residues long. Germline loops: CDR1 MDHEN, CDR2 SYDVKM. The CDR3 bases are TGTGCCAGCAGTTTATTTGGCCTGGGGGACAGGGGTCGGGAGCAGTACTTC. Its protein product is CASSLFGLGDRGREQYF.

The chain combines TRBV9 with TRBJ2-1; D gene ambiguous. The CDR3 runs 14 residues. Looked up from germline, CDR1 is SGDLS and CDR2 is YYNGEE. Trimming took off 0 bases at V and 5 bases at J, with 9 bases between the two ends. The CDR3 nucleotides read TGTGCCAGCAGCGTAGCAAGCCACGACAATGAGCAGTTCTTC. Translating gives CASSVASHDNEQFF. Looking up the rest from reference TRBV9 and TRBJ2-1 gives the full variable domain: DSGVTQTPKHLITATGQRVTLRCSPRSGDLSVYWYQQSLDQGLQFLIQYYNGEERAKGNILERFSAQQFPDLHSELNLSSLELGDSALYFCASSVASHDNEQFFGPGTRLTVL.

CDR3 amino acids: CASSLDGGPSPLHF. Written as DNA, the CDR3 is TGTGCCAGCAGCTTAGACGGGGGGCCCTCACCCCTCCACTTT. The chain combines TRBV7-9 with TRBJ1-6; D is perhaps TRBD1 (6 bases). CDR3 length: 14 amino acids. CDR1 SEHNR and CDR2 FQNEAQ come from the germline V gene (reference sequence). Between the trimmed V and J ends, which lost 1 base and 10 bases, there was a span of 11 bases.

The chain recombines TRBV3-1 (or the pseudogene TRBV3-2) with TRBJ2-3; TRBD2 matches at 9 bases. This CDR3 comprises 17 residues. Germline values: CDR1 LGHDT, CDR2 YNNKEL (reference sequence). Trimming cost V 2 bases and J 3 bases; bases outside gene matches: 9. CDR3 in DNA: TGTGCCAGCAGCCAATACTGGGCGGGGGGGCCGACAGATACGCAGTATTTT. Protein product: CASSQYWAGGPTDTQYF.

The chain has TRBV27 and TRBJ1-4; TRBD1 agrees at 12 bases. The trim removed 1 base at V and 16 bases at J, leaving 13 bases unmatched. Germline V gene data show CDR1 as MNHEY and CDR2 as SMNVEV (reference sequence). The CDR3 consists of 16 residues. This CDR3 is CASSLYDPGQGAREFF. Written as DNA, the CDR3 is TGTGCCAGCAGTTTATACGACCCGGGACAGGGGGCTCGGGAGTTTTTT.

The sample holds a few counts of this clone. The V call is TRBV5-5, the J call TRBJ2-1, with 10 nucleotides matching TRBD1. After removal of 6 bases from V and 7 bases from J, the junction contained 4 bases not matched to a gene. The CDR3 has 13 amino acids. Per germline, CDR1 SGHKS and CDR2 YYEKEE (reference sequence). Here the CDR3 reads CASTRDRGNEQFF. The CDR3 coding sequence is TGTGCCAGCACCAGGGACAGGGGTAATGAGCAGTTCTTC.

V usage is TRBV12-3 or TRBV12-4 and J usage is TRBJ1-2, with a tentative D call TRBD1 (5 bases). V lost 5 bases and J lost 4, with 8 bases in between. This CDR3 has 12 amino acids. CDR3 residues: CASSRQGYGYTF. CDR3 DNA sequence: TGTGCCAGCAGTCGGCAGGGCTATGGCTACACCTTC.

This chain joins TRBV19 and TRBJ1-2; 7 bases match TRBD1. J was trimmed by 8 bases and V by 3 bases; bases with no gene match: 12. CDR1 is LNHDA, CDR2 SQIVND, per germline (reference sequence). The length of the CDR3 is 15 residues. For the CDR3, the DNA is TGTGCCAGTAGTATCGGGAGGGGGCGAGGTGACGGCTACACCTTC. Translating gives CASSIGRGRGDGYTF.

This chain uses TRBV5-6 with TRBJ2-1; TRBD2 aligns across 9 bases. This CDR3 is built from 19 residues. The V gene's germline CDR1 is SGHDT and CDR2 YYEEEE. The V segment lost 0 bases and the J segment 0 bases; nucleotides outside the gene matches: 10. The chain's CDR3 is CASSLALAGTPSSYNEQFF. The CDR3 nucleotides are TGTGCCAGCAGCTTGGCGCTAGCGGGAACCCCGAGCTCCTACAATGAGCAGTTCTTC.